Below are 28 T cell receptor beta chains sequenced from a single sample in a study of T cell repertoires in cytomegalovirus infection. TCRdb reanalysed the reads using MiXCR and keeps one entry per CDR3 protein. In the table there are roughly 500,000 distinct CDR3 sequences, about 39% of which are singletons. Their target antigens are unknown. This material consisted of cultured PBMCs, taken from culture after CMV antigen stimulation. These receptors all come from a human donor in good health (CMV status not recorded). Some clones in this sample may be carry-over from other donors' samples.

The rearrangement links TRBV6-6 to TRBJ2-5; TRBD2 matches at 7 bases. V lost 4 bases, J lost 1 base, and 6 bases stayed unmatched. The germline CDR1 and CDR2 sequences are MNHNY and SVGAGI (reference sequence). CDR3 length: 15 residues. The CDR3 reads CASSWGGGTQETQYF. CDR3 nucleotide sequence: TGTGCCAGCAGTTGGGGGGGAGGGACCCAAGAGACCCAGTACTTC.

The chain employs TRBV20-1 and TRBJ2-3, with 11 bases that match TRBD2. Per the germline V gene, CDR1 is DFQATT and CDR2 is SNEGSKA (reference sequence). V gave up 2 bases and J gave up 7 bases; unmatched junction bases: 8. The CDR3 is 15 residues long. In DNA, the CDR3 is TGCAGTGCTAGACCTACTAGCGGGGGCCCGTATACGCAGTATTTT. Its protein product is CSARPTSGGPYTQYF.

A single count supports this clonotype. The germline gene is not matched at one end of the junction; a read error may be the cause. The chain carries TRBV2 and TRBJ1-6; 7 bases match TRBD1. CDR3 length equals 14 residues. Germline V gene lookup returns CDR1 SNHLY and CDR2 FYNNEI. Here the CDR3 reads CASSEAGGESPFHF. The CDR3 DNA follows: TGTGCCAGCAGTGAAGCAGGGGGCGAATCACCCTTCCACTTT.

V usage is TRBV20-1 and J usage is TRBJ1-3; perhaps TRBD1 as D (6 bases). The CDR3 extends over 16 amino acids. Germline CDR1 is DFQATT and CDR2 is SNEGSKA (reference sequence). V was clipped by 5 bases and J by 5 bases, with 22 bases between them. DNA of the CDR3: TGCAGTGCTGCCCGCCCTAATGGGGGCAGCAGAAACACCATATATTTT. Translated: CSAARPNGGSRNTIYF.

The chain has TRBV28 and TRBJ2-1; TRBD1 is a possible D gene (6 bases). This CDR3 is 13 amino acids long. Trimming cost V 5 bases and J 8 bases, with 13 bases left between them. In germline, CDR1 is MDHEN, CDR2 SYDVKM. In DNA form, the CDR3 reads TGTGCCAGCAGTCCACAGGGTTCACATGAGCAGTTCTTC. Its translation: CASSPQGSHEQFF.

This chain uses TRBV6-6 with TRBJ2-7, with D maybe TRBD2 (5 bases). The germline CDR1 and CDR2 sequences are MNHNY and SVGAGI (reference sequence). V lost 2 bases and J lost 3, with 14 bases in between. The CDR3 has 15 amino acids. Here the CDR3 reads CASSYRPGSGYEQYF. As DNA, the CDR3 is TGTGCCAGCAGTTACAGACCGGGGTCAGGCTACGAGCAGTACTTC.

Ten or more counts support this clonotype. The chain carries TRBV7-2 and TRBJ2-1; 11 positions agree with TRBD2. This CDR3 is built from 19 residues. With V trimmed by 7 bases and J by 7 bases, 21 bases remained unmatched. CDR1 SGHTA and CDR2 FQGNSA come from the germline V gene. The CDR3 sequence is CASTLRGAILAGGGNEQFF. Here the CDR3 DNA reads TGTGCCAGCACCCTCCGGGGGGCGATTCTAGCGGGAGGTGGGAATGAGCAGTTCTTC.

This clonotype was counted a few times. The chain recombines TRBV6-5 with TRBJ1-2; D is perhaps TRBD1 (5 bases). Trimming took off 6 bases at V and 3 bases at J, with 11 bases between the two ends. CDR1 MNHEY and CDR2 SVGAGI come from the germline V gene. The CDR3 contains 13 residues. The CDR3 loop is CASRTDRDYGYTF. The CDR3 bases are TGTGCCAGCAGGACCGACAGAGACTATGGCTACACCTTC.

This chain joins TRBV7-7 and TRBJ2-5; D remains ambiguous. The CDR3 consists of 13 residues. V was trimmed by 5 bases and J by 5 bases, leaving 12 bases between them. The germline V gene has CDR1 SSHAT and CDR2 FNYEAQ (reference sequence). Here the CDR3 reads CASSPGRPETQYF. CDR3 DNA: TGTGCCAGCAGCCCCGGGCGTCCGGAGACCCAGTACTTC.

The J gene is TRBJ1-1, the V gene TRBV4-3, with no clear D. The CDR3 has 15 amino acids. With 1 base removed from V and 1 base from J, the gap between germline ends came to 10 bases. Germline CDR1 and CDR2: LGHNA and YSLEER. Here the CDR3 DNA reads TGCGCCAGCAGCCAAGCGGCCGCAGGGAACACTGAAGCTTTCTTT. Amino acids: CASSQAAAGNTEAFF.

This clonotype was counted many times. The rearrangement links TRBV7-2 to TRBJ2-5, with 7 bases lining up with TRBD2. The trim removed 5 bases at V and 3 bases at J, leaving 9 bases unmatched. The CDR3 has 15 amino acids. CDR1 and CDR2 (germline): SGHTA, FQGNSA. The CDR3 DNA follows: TGTGCCAGCAGCAGAACGGGGCTAGCGGAAGAGACCCAGTACTTC. It codes for CASSRTGLAEETQYF.

The V call is TRBV7-9, the J call TRBJ1-5; D gene ambiguous. Looked up from germline, CDR1 is SEHNR and CDR2 is FQNEAQ (reference sequence). V lost 2 bases and J lost 4, with 9 bases in between. The CDR3 extends over 14 amino acids. The CDR3 nucleotides read TGTGCCAGCAGCTTAATGTCAGAGAATCAGCCCCAGCATTTT. Amino acids: CASSLMSENQPQHF.

This chain's CDR3 is CASSAGTGGLAGLSSYEQYF. The CDR3 nucleotides read TGTGCCAGCAGCGCGGGGACGGGCGGACTAGCGGGCCTAAGCTCCTACGAGCAGTACTTC. This chain joins TRBV7-8 and TRBJ2-7; 11 bases agree with TRBD2. The CDR3 has 20 residues. V dropped 5 bases and J dropped 0; count of bases not matched to a gene: 18. Germline CDR1 SGHVS, CDR2 FQNEAQ. Full variable domain (rest looked up from reference TRBV7-8 and TRBJ2-7): GAGVSQSPRYKVAKRGQDVALRCDPISGHVSLFWYQQALGQGPEFLTYFQNEAQLDKSGLPSDRFFAERPEGSVSTLKIQRTQQEDSAVYLCASSAGTGGLAGLSSYEQYFGPGTRLTVT.

The chain links TRBV7-2 to TRBJ2-1; 8 bases fit TRBD2. The germline gives CDR1 SGHTA, CDR2 FQGNSA. CDR3 length: 15 amino acids. Trimming at V came to 1 base and at J to 5 bases, leaving 4 bases not matched to a gene. CDR3 loop: CASSLEAGAHNEQFF. The CDR3 coding sequence is TGTGCCAGCAGCTTAGAAGCGGGGGCCCACAATGAGCAGTTCTTC.

This chain joins TRBV12-3 or TRBV12-4 and TRBJ1-4; D might be TRBD1 (5 bases). V lost 6 bases and J 5 bases, leaving 16 bases between the germline ends. CDR3 length equals 15 residues. Here the CDR3 DNA reads TGTGCCAGCAGGACCCGCGGGACTACGAATGAAAAACTGTTTTTT. This codes for CASRTRGTTNEKLFF.

This chain links TRBV6-1 with TRBJ2-1; the match to TRBD1 covers 8 bases. Germline V gene sequence: CDR1 MNHNS, CDR2 SASEGT. V lost 6 bases and J lost 0; bases outside the gene matches: 13. The CDR3 consists of 18 residues. The CDR3 DNA reads as TGTGCCAGCAGACCGGGACAGGTTTTAAACCGCTCCTACAATGAGCAGTTCTTC. Protein: CASRPGQVLNRSYNEQFF.

The rearrangement uses TRBV11-2 and TRBJ1-1; tentatively, D is TRBD1 (6 bases). The CDR3 is 13 amino acids. Germline V gene data show CDR1 as SGHAT and CDR2 as FQNNGV. The V end was cut by 1 base, the J end by 6 bases, with 9 bases between. As DNA, the CDR3 is TGTGCCAGCAGCTTAGCACAGGGAGCTGAAGCTTTCTTT. Its translation is CASSLAQGAEAFF.

Only a few counts were recorded for this clonotype. This chain connects TRBV12-3 or TRBV12-4 to TRBJ1-1; 7 nucleotides match TRBD1. The trim removed 7 bases at V and 4 bases at J, leaving 6 bases unmatched. This CDR3 region has 13 residues. For the CDR3, the DNA is TGTGCCAGCACCACAGGGGTTGCCACTGAAGCTTTCTTT. Its translation: CASTTGVATEAFF.

This clonotype was detected only a few times. The chain joins TRBV6-5 to TRBJ2-7; D is tentatively TRBD1 or TRBD2 (5 bases each). V was clipped by 4 bases and J by 2 bases, with 15 bases between them. This CDR3 contains 15 residues. CDR1 is MNHEY, CDR2 SVGAGI, per germline. CDR3 region: CASSWGRRVPYEQYF. The CDR3 DNA reads as TGTGCCAGCAGTTGGGGCCGGCGGGTTCCCTACGAGCAGTACTTC.

The V call is TRBV7-2, the J call TRBJ1-2; D unclear. Germline V gene data show CDR1 as SGHTA and CDR2 as FQGNSA. The CDR3 is 15 amino acids. Trimming cost V 1 base and J 0 bases, with 9 bases left between them. The CDR3 DNA reads TGTGCCAGCAGCTTAGATAGGACGGCTAACTATGGCTACACCTTC. Translated, it gives CASSLDRTANYGYTF.

The V and J genes are TRBV7-9 and TRBJ2-3, with TRBD1 matching over 7 bases. J lost 14 bases, V lost 5 bases, and 25 bases had no gene match. Germline assignment: CDR1 SEHNR and CDR2 FQNEAQ (reference sequence). The CDR3 consists of 17 residues. The CDR3 spells CASSPVRGPLSTPARYF. The CDR3 bases are TGTGCCAGCAGCCCCGTGAGGGGGCCCCTTTCGACCCCCGCGCGGTATTTT.

CDR3 region: CASSPAGPGADTQYF. The DNA for the CDR3 is TGTGCCAGCTCACCAGCAGGGCCCGGGGCAGATACGCAGTATTTT. The rearrangement joins TRBV18 to TRBJ2-3; possibly TRBD1 or TRBD2 for D (5 bases each). Germline assignment: CDR1 KGHSH and CDR2 LQKENI. V was shortened by 2 bases and J by 4 bases, with 13 bases between the two germline ends. This CDR3 is 15 amino acids long.

This clonotype was detected a few times. The chain employs TRBV6-2 or TRBV6-3 and TRBJ2-5, with D perhaps matching TRBD1 or TRBD2 (5 bases each). Germline loops: CDR1 MNHEY, CDR2 SVGEGT. CDR3 length: 12 residues. Trimming stripped 6 bases from V and 5 bases from J, with 10 bases between. CDR3 coding DNA: TGTGCCAGCAGCCCAGGGACGGAGACCCAGTACTTC. It is translated as CASSPGTETQYF.

This chain joins TRBV10-2 and TRBJ2-1, with D perhaps given as TRBD1 or TRBD2 (5 bases each). Per the germline V gene, CDR1 is WSHSY and CDR2 is SAAADI. Trimming shortened V by 6 bases and J by 5 bases, and 8 bases separated the two germline ends. The CDR3 is 12 amino acids. The CDR3 protein is CASSGTHNEQFF. The CDR3 DNA reads as TGCGCCAGCAGCGGGACGCACAATGAGCAGTTCTTC.

The V call is TRBV2, the J call TRBJ2-3; D is unclear. The CDR3 has 15 residues. The germline gives CDR1 SNHLY, CDR2 FYNNEI. The V end lost 3 bases, the J end lost 0 bases, and 10 bases lay between the germline ends. DNA for the CDR3: TGTGCCAGCAGTGAGCTGTCGCCTAGCACAGATACGCAGTATTTT. Protein sequence: CASSELSPSTDTQYF.

V usage is TRBV5-4 and J usage is TRBJ2-3; D possibly corresponds to TRBD1 (7 bases). CDR3 size: 19 residues. The V end lost 0 bases, the J end lost 2 bases, and 22 bases lay between the germline ends. The germline V gene encodes CDR1 SGHNT and CDR2 YYREEE (reference sequence). In DNA, the CDR3 is TGTGCCAGCAGCTTGGCTATAGTAGCGGACAGGCAAGACACAGATACGCAGTATTTT. Encoded protein: CASSLAIVADRQDTDTQYF.

The chain recombines TRBV5-5 with TRBJ2-3; D may match TRBD1 or TRBD2 (5 bases each). CDR1 is SGHKS, CDR2 YYEKEE, per germline (reference sequence). The CDR3 has 14 residues. The V gene lost 7 bases and the J gene lost 1 base, with 13 bases spanning the gap. CDR3 nucleotides: TGTGCCAGCCAGAACCCGGGACGCACAGATACGCAGTATTTT. It yields the protein CASQNPGRTDTQYF. Combining the CDR3 with reference TRBV5-5 and TRBJ2-3 gives the whole variable domain DAGVTQSPTHLIKTRGQQVTLRCSPISGHKSVSWYQQVLGQGPQFIFQYYEKEERGRGNFPDRFSARQFPNYSSELNVNALLLGDSALYLCASQNPGRTDTQYFGPGTRLTVL.

The chain's CDR3 is CASSYDRGDTEAFF. DNA for the CDR3: TGTGCCAGCAGTTACGACAGGGGTGACACTGAAGCTTTCTTT. The rearrangement uses TRBV6-5 and TRBJ1-1; 8 positions match TRBD1. V was pared by 2 bases and J by 3 bases, with 2 bases of the junction left unmatched. Germline V lookup: CDR1 MNHEY, CDR2 SVGAGI. The CDR3 is 14 residues long.